A single sample is the source of the 25 T cell receptor beta chains below, sequenced in a study of blood T cell repertoires in COVID-19. Assay used: immunoSEQ multiplex PCR; TCRdb lists only in-frame clones, some missing. The table includes about 400,000 clones, more than 85% detected once. The sequenced material came from peripheral blood. Receptors were obtained from a human donor in a cohort sampled during active COVID-19.

The genes are TRBV11-1 and TRBJ2-1; D might be TRBD2 (6 bases). In germline, CDR1 is SGHAT, CDR2 FQDESV (reference sequence). V was clipped by 3 bases and J by 0 bases, with 9 bases between them. The CDR3 loop spans 15 amino acids. The CDR3 region is CASSFGGASYNEQFF. CDR3 nucleotides: TGTGCCAGCAGCTTCGGGGGTGCCTCCTACAATGAGCAGTTCTTC.

This clone turned up a few times. The chain recombines TRBV3-1 (or the pseudogene TRBV3-2) with TRBJ2-1; 9 bases are a match to TRBD2. The CDR3 spans 14 residues. The germline V gene has CDR1 LGHDT and CDR2 YNNKEL (reference sequence). V trimming: 8 bases; J trimming: 4 bases; junction bases outside the gene matches: 6. The CDR3: CASQIAGVYNEQFF. The CDR3 region has the DNA TGTGCCAGCCAAATAGCGGGGGTTTACAATGAGCAGTTCTTC.

Written as DNA, the CDR3 is TGTGCCAGCAGGAGTATAGCGGGAAGATCCTACAATGAGCAGTTCTTC. Translated, it gives CASRSIAGRSYNEQFF. The chain joins TRBV2 to TRBJ2-1; the match to TRBD2 covers 8 bases. The CDR3 totals 16 residues. The J segment lost 1 base and the V segment lost 6 bases, leaving 8 bases of the junction unmatched. CDR1 and CDR2 (germline): SNHLY, FYNNEI. The whole variable domain, filled in from reference TRBV2 and TRBJ2-1, reads EPEVTQTPSHQVTQMGQEVILRCVPISNHLYFYWYRQILGQKVEFLVSFYNNEISEKSEIFDDQFSVERPDGSNFTLKIRSTKLEDSAMYFCASRSIAGRSYNEQFFGPGTRLTVL.

This rearrangement joins TRBV30 to TRBJ2-3, with TRBD1 matching 7 bases. The J segment lost 4 bases and the V segment lost 3 bases, leaving 10 bases of the junction unmatched. The CDR3 consists of 15 residues. Germline V gene data show CDR1 as GTSNPN and CDR2 as SVGIG (reference sequence). The CDR3: CAWSSMTGLADTQYF. The CDR3 DNA is TGTGCCTGGAGCTCTATGACAGGGCTGGCAGATACGCAGTATTTT. The entire variable domain, with the rest obtained from reference TRBV30 and TRBJ2-3, is as follows: SQTIHQWPATLVQPVGSPLSLECTVEGTSNPNLYWYRQAAGRGLQLLFYSVGIGQISSEVPQNLSASRPQDRQFILSSKKLLLSDSGFYLCAWSSMTGLADTQYFGPGTRLTVL.

The CDR3 nucleotides are TGTGCCAGCAGCATAGCAGGGAGGCTTCATAATTCACCCCTCCACTTT. Translating gives CASSIAGRLHNSPLHF. The V call is TRBV5-4, the J call TRBJ1-6; a weak D match, TRBD1 (5 bases). Germline V gene data show CDR1 as SGHNT and CDR2 as YYREEE (reference sequence). Trimming removed 4 bases from V and 5 bases from J, with 16 bases in between. The CDR3 runs to 16 residues.

This chain connects TRBV19 to TRBJ1-5; TRBD1 matches 7 bases. Germline CDR1 and CDR2: LNHDA and SQIVND (reference sequence). This CDR3 has 15 amino acids. V lost 6 bases, J lost 0 bases, and 5 bases stayed unmatched. The CDR3 sequence: CASSDRDYSNQPQHF. CDR3 DNA sequence: TGTGCCAGTAGCGACAGGGATTATAGCAATCAGCCCCAGCATTTT.

The V and J genes are TRBV5-5 and TRBJ1-2; D may be TRBD1 (5 bases). Trimming shortened V by 1 base and J by 3 bases, and 13 bases separated the two germline ends. Germline CDR1 is SGHKS and CDR2 is YYEKEE (reference sequence). The CDR3 has 15 residues. The DNA for the CDR3 is TGTGCCAGCAGCTTGACTCGACAGACTTACTATGGCTACACCTTC. Its translation is CASSLTRQTYYGYTF.

The rearrangement joins TRBV7-2 to TRBJ2-3; the match to TRBD2 covers 14 bases. The CDR3 length is 17 residues. In germline, CDR1 is SGHTA, CDR2 FQGNSA. Losses at the gene ends were 5 bases for V and 2 bases for J; bases not matched to a gene: 6. The CDR3 protein is CASSPGLAGGLTDTQYF. Here the CDR3 DNA reads TGTGCCAGCAGCCCCGGACTAGCGGGGGGTCTCACAGATACGCAGTATTTT.

The chain has TRBV4-1 and TRBJ2-1; 10 bases line up with TRBD2. This CDR3 region has 17 residues. V lost 0 bases and J lost 7; bases outside the gene matches: 9. Per the germline V gene, CDR1 is MGHRA and CDR2 is YSYEKL. The CDR3 region is CASSQDRGTSVWNEQFF. Here the CDR3 DNA reads TGCGCCAGCAGCCAAGATCGTGGGACTAGCGTATGGAATGAGCAGTTCTTC.

This rearrangement joins TRBV27 to TRBJ1-2; 9 nucleotides agree with TRBD1. The CDR3 is made up of 16 amino acids. The junction had 4 bases not matched to a gene; V was cut back by 0 bases and J by 2 bases. Per the germline V gene, CDR1 is MNHEY and CDR2 is SMNVEV (reference sequence). The CDR3 nucleotides read TGTGCCAGCAGTTTATCTGGAGGGACAGGGAACTATGGCTACACCTTC. It translates to CASSLSGGTGNYGYTF.

The chain carries TRBV19 and TRBJ2-1; 14 bases line up with TRBD2. Germline-derived CDR1 and CDR2 are LNHDA and SQIVND (reference sequence). This CDR3 is 14 amino acids long. V shed 7 bases, J shed 9 bases, and the junction held 5 bases outside the gene matches. CDR3 amino acids: CASTHGLAGGEQFF. CDR3 in DNA: TGTGCCAGTACCCATGGACTAGCGGGAGGTGAGCAGTTCTTC.

This chain joins TRBV2 and TRBJ1-1; D is undetermined. Germline V lookup: CDR1 SNHLY, CDR2 FYNNEI. The CDR3 is made up of 14 amino acids. Trimming left V 8 bases short and J 1 base short, with 14 bases between. The CDR3: CASRARRGNTEAFF. The DNA of the CDR3 is TGTGCCAGCCGTGCAAGACGGGGGAACACTGAAGCTTTCTTT.

This clone was counted between two and nine times. This rearrangement joins TRBV3-1 (or the pseudogene TRBV3-2) to TRBJ1-3, with D uncertain. The CDR3 totals 15 residues. V shed 1 base and J shed 0 bases, with 7 bases lying between them. Per the germline V gene, CDR1 is LGHDT and CDR2 is YNNKEL (reference sequence). The CDR3 reads CASSQGAGSGNTIYF. The DNA of the CDR3 is TGTGCCAGCAGCCAAGGGGCAGGCTCTGGAAACACCATATATTTT.

The J gene is TRBJ2-3, the V gene TRBV4-2; 9 bases fit TRBD2. Trimming cost V 0 bases and J 10 bases; bases outside gene matches: 14. There are 17 residues in the CDR3. Germline-derived CDR1 and CDR2 are LGHNA and YNFKEQ. The CDR3 region is CASSQESGGRLASPQYF. In nucleotides, the CDR3 is TGTGCCAGCAGCCAAGAGAGCGGGGGGAGACTAGCGTCGCCGCAGTATTTT.

The gene calls are TRBV11-1 and TRBJ2-5; D call uncertain. CDR3 size: 16 residues. V lost 1 base and J lost 0, with 12 bases in between. The germline CDR1 and CDR2 sequences are SGHAT and FQDESV (reference sequence). The CDR3 DNA reads as TGTGCCAGCAGCTTAGGGCAGGAACCGTACCAAGAGACCCAGTACTTC. It encodes CASSLGQEPYQETQYF.

The V call is TRBV30, the J call TRBJ2-5, with TRBD2 as a possible D gene (5 bases). The CDR3 loop spans 13 amino acids. V gave up 8 bases and J gave up 5 bases, with 18 bases separating them. CDR1 is GTSNPN and CDR2 is SVGIG in the germline V gene (reference sequence). CDR3 protein: CALLWTGAETQYF. The CDR3 nucleotides are TGTGCCCTCCTCTGGACTGGCGCTGAGACCCAGTACTTC.

The rearrangement joins TRBV5-1 to TRBJ2-5; D perhaps matches TRBD1 (6 bases). V dropped 4 bases and J dropped 5 bases, with 15 bases sitting between them. Germline V gives CDR1 SGHRS, CDR2 YFSETQ. The CDR3 sequence is 14 residues long. CDR3 sequence reads: CASSGQGSGETQYF. CDR3 nucleotides: TGCGCCAGCAGCGGTCAGGGGAGCGGTGAGACCCAGTACTTC. The variable domain in full, completed from reference TRBV5-1 and TRBJ2-5, reads KAGVTQTPRYLIKTRGQQVTLSCSPISGHRSVSWYQQTPGQGLQFLFEYFSETQRNKGNFPGRFSGRQFSNSRSEMNVSTLELGDSALYLCASSGQGSGETQYFGPGTRLLVL.

The chain uses TRBV9 and TRBJ1-1; TRBD1 aligns across 8 bases. The CDR3 consists of 15 residues. The germline CDR1 and CDR2 sequences are SGDLS and YYNGEE. V was pared by 2 bases and J by 3 bases, with 6 bases of the junction left unmatched. CDR3 loop: CASSVLQGGDTEAFF. The DNA for the CDR3 is TGTGCCAGCAGCGTTTTACAGGGGGGAGACACTGAAGCTTTCTTT.

This chain connects TRBV5-1 to TRBJ2-5, with 8 bases identical to TRBD2. Trimming at V came to 7 bases and at J to 0 bases, leaving 5 bases not matched to a gene. CDR1 is SGHRS and CDR2 is YFSETQ in the germline V gene. The CDR3 covers 14 residues. CDR3 sequence (DNA): TGCGCCAGCCGGACTAGCAGCTACCAAGAGACCCAGTACTTC. It translates to CASRTSSYQETQYF.

This chain joins TRBV3-1 (or the pseudogene TRBV3-2) and TRBJ2-3, with no clear D. Germline assignment: CDR1 LGHDT and CDR2 YNNKEL (reference sequence). Trimming took off 3 bases at V and 0 bases at J, with 7 bases between the two ends. CDR3 length: 14 residues. DNA of the CDR3: TGTGCCAGCAGCCAGGGCCTTAGCACAGATACGCAGTATTTT. Residues: CASSQGLSTDTQYF.

This chain connects TRBV24-1 to TRBJ1-2; 8 bases fit TRBD1. Germline V gene data show CDR1 as KGHDR and CDR2 as SFDVKD. This CDR3 contains 13 residues. CDR3 loop: CAQSTQGDYGYTF. CDR3 nucleotides: TGTGCACAATCGACACAGGGGGACTATGGCTACACCTTC.

V and J are TRBV11-2 and TRBJ1-1; 8 nucleotides agree with TRBD1. The V and J ends lost 7 bases and 4 bases, in that order; junction bases with no gene match: 5. The CDR3 is made up of 13 amino acids. CDR1 is SGHAT and CDR2 is FQNNGV in the germline V gene. CDR3 loop: CASTRDRGTEAFF. The CDR3 DNA reads TGTGCCAGCACCCGAGACAGGGGCACTGAAGCTTTCTTT.

Here the CDR3 reads CASSFNGEDIYF. The DNA for the CDR3 is TGCGCCAGCAGCTTTAACGGCGAGGATATCTACTTC. J is TRBJ2-7 and V is TRBV5-1; D remains unclear. Trimming shortened V by 2 bases and J by 13 bases, and 16 bases separated the two germline ends. Germline V gives CDR1 SGHRS, CDR2 YFSETQ. CDR3 size: 12 residues.

The chain combines TRBV7-9 with TRBJ2-4; 7 nucleotides match TRBD1. With 5 bases clipped from V and 6 bases from J, the junction kept 13 bases outside the gene matches. The CDR3 has 16 residues. The germline gives CDR1 SEHNR, CDR2 FQNEAQ (reference sequence). The CDR3 reads CASSLVAGTVLNIQYF. CDR3 nucleotide sequence: TGTGCCAGCAGCCTCGTCGCTGGGACAGTCCTAAACATTCAGTACTTC. Full variable domain (missing parts from reference TRBV7-9 and TRBJ2-4): DTGVSQNPRHKITKRGQNVTFRCDPISEHNRLYWYRQTLGQGPEFLTYFQNEAQLEKSRLLSDRFSAERPKGSFSTLEIQRTEQGDSAMYLCASSLVAGTVLNIQYFGAGTRLSVL.

This chain's CDR3 is CASSPGQDHQPQHF. The DNA for the CDR3 is TGTGCCAGCAGCCCGGGACAGGATCATCAGCCCCAGCATTTT. V is TRBV9 and J is TRBJ1-5; 8 nucleotides match TRBD1. Trimming took 4 bases from V and 5 from J; bases not matched to a gene: 5. Germline CDR1 reads SGDLS; CDR2 reads YYNGEE. This CDR3 is 14 amino acids long.